A single sample is the source of the 8 T cell receptor beta chains below, sequenced in a study of control samples from healthy donors and cancer patients. TCRdb's table, derived via immunoSEQ multiplex PCR, lists solely in-frame clones and lacks some. The profile shows about 220,000 clones, 85% to 95% of them singletons. Sequenced input: blood. These receptors were taken from a man aged 50-60 years in good health.

J is TRBJ2-3 and V is TRBV5-1; D not certain. The CDR3 length is 15 residues. From germline, CDR1 is SGHRS and CDR2 YFSETQ. Trimming left V 6 bases short and J 3 bases short, with 17 bases between. This CDR3 reads CASTPTAPLTDTQYF. The CDR3 DNA is TGCGCCAGCACCCCTACGGCCCCGCTAACAGATACGCAGTATTTT.

V usage is TRBV6-2 or TRBV6-3 and J usage is TRBJ1-1; D is possibly TRBD1 (6 bases). The CDR3 totals 14 residues. Germline V gene lookup returns CDR1 MNHEY and CDR2 SVGEGT. The V end was cut by 2 bases, the J end by 7 bases, with 14 bases between. Here the CDR3 reads CASSYMGARGEAFF. The CDR3 nucleotides read TGTGCCAGCAGTTACATGGGGGCCCGGGGTGAAGCTTTCTTT.

The chain combines TRBV15 with TRBJ2-3; D remains ambiguous. The CDR3 extends over 13 amino acids. Germline CDR1 reads LNHNV; CDR2 reads YYDKDF (reference sequence). The V end lost 1 base, the J end lost 2 bases, and 4 bases lay between the germline ends. The CDR3: CATSRGFTDTQYF. In nucleotides, the CDR3 is TGTGCCACCAGCAGAGGCTTCACAGATACGCAGTATTTT.

This clone showed up just once. This chain uses TRBV3-1 (or the pseudogene TRBV3-2) with TRBJ2-1, with TRBD2 matching over 8 bases. Trimming took 1 base from V and 4 from J; bases not matched to a gene: 6. This CDR3 is built from 16 residues. Germline V gene data show CDR1 as LGHDT and CDR2 as YNNKEL (reference sequence). The CDR3 DNA follows: TGTGCCAGCAGCCAAGTCGGGGGGGCCTTATACAATGAGCAGTTCTTC. This codes for CASSQVGGALYNEQFF.

The chain has TRBV9 and TRBJ2-1; TRBD1 aligns across 12 bases. This CDR3 is 20 amino acids long. CDR1 and CDR2 from the germline V gene are SGDLS and YYNGEE. Unmatched junction bases numbered 19, after V lost 4 bases and J lost 5 bases. CDR3 region: CASSPSPPGTGGPSDNEQFF. The CDR3 DNA reads TGTGCCAGCAGCCCCTCCCCCCCAGGGACAGGGGGCCCGTCTGACAATGAGCAGTTCTTC.

This rearrangement joins TRBV28 to TRBJ2-7; no clear D gene. The CDR3 consists of 11 residues. Trimming stripped 6 bases from V and 4 bases from J, with 7 bases between. Germline-derived CDR1 and CDR2 are MDHEN and SYDVKM. CDR3 bases: TGTGCCAGCAGCCGCTTATACGAGCAGTACGTC. It encodes CASSRLYEQYV.

V usage is TRBV3-1 (or the pseudogene TRBV3-2) and J usage is TRBJ1-5, with a weak D call TRBD1 (6 bases). The germline V and J ends were trimmed by 1 base and 4 bases, with 14 bases remaining between them. In germline, CDR1 is LGHDT, CDR2 YNNKEL (reference sequence). The CDR3 totals 16 residues. This chain's CDR3 is CASSQGAGADNQPQHF. The CDR3 nucleotides read TGTGCCAGCAGCCAAGGGGCAGGGGCCGATAATCAGCCCCAGCATTTT.

J is TRBJ1-6 and V is TRBV28; tentatively, D is TRBD1 (5 bases). The V and J ends lost 5 bases and 8 bases respectively, with 13 bases between them. Germline V gene data show CDR1 as MDHEN and CDR2 as SYDVKM. The CDR3 loop spans 14 amino acids. The DNA of the CDR3 is TGTGCCAGCAGTCCGCGGACACTTTATTCACCCCTCCACTTT. The encoded protein is CASSPRTLYSPLHF.